Listed here are 28 T cell receptor beta chains from one sample, sequenced in a study of shared clonotypes between healthy human individuals. Only in-frame clones appear in the TCRdb table, and some are missing; sequencing was by immunoSEQ multiplex PCR. The sample gives approximately 240,000 clones, just over 65% of which show up once; 11% is in the top ten. Material: memory CD4+ T cells sorted from blood. The subset here: CD45RA-negative fraction. The receptors were gathered from a man younger than 40 in good health.

The chain has TRBV29-1 and TRBJ2-7; D remains ambiguous. V shed 5 bases and J shed 2 bases, with 10 bases lying between them. The germline gives CDR1 SQVTM, CDR2 ANQGSEA. CDR3 length: 12 residues. CDR3 in amino acids: CSVKPQAYEQYF. The CDR3 nucleotides read TGCAGCGTTAAACCCCAGGCCTACGAGCAGTACTTC.

The table lists this clone with a few counts. Other DNA sequences in this sample translate to the same CDR3. V and J are TRBV28 and TRBJ1-3, with D maybe TRBD1 (6 bases). Germline-derived CDR1 and CDR2 are MDHEN and SYDVKM. This CDR3 is built from 14 residues. The germline V and J ends were trimmed by 3 bases and 2 bases, with 8 bases remaining between them. The CDR3 DNA reads as TGTGCCAGCAGTTTCTACAGGGCTGGAAACACCATATATTTT. This codes for CASSFYRAGNTIYF.

The V gene is TRBV25-1, the J gene TRBJ1-2; possibly TRBD1 for D (6 bases). V lost 7 bases to trimming and J lost 13 bases, with 28 bases between them. The CDR3 runs 15 residues. Germline V gene data show CDR1 as MGHDK and CDR2 as SYGVNS. CDR3 coding DNA: TGTGCCAGCACCCCCAGCGGACAGTCGCGTAGAGGTCTCACCTTC. Its protein product is CASTPSGQSRRGLTF.

The chain couples TRBV13 to TRBJ2-7; the match to TRBD2 covers 15 bases. This CDR3 comprises 17 residues. J gave up 6 bases and V 5 bases, and 11 bases lay outside the gene matches. CDR1 and CDR2 (germline): PRHDT, FYEKMQ (reference sequence). The CDR3 coding sequence is TGTGCCAGCAGCCCCCCGTGGACTAGCGGGAGGGCTGGCGAGCAGTACTTC. Translating gives CASSPPWTSGRAGEQYF.

The chain recombines TRBV9 with TRBJ1-5; perhaps TRBD1 as D (5 bases). V gave up 3 bases and J gave up 7 bases, with 11 bases separating them. The germline CDR1 and CDR2 sequences are SGDLS and YYNGEE. The CDR3 loop spans 13 amino acids. The CDR3 region is CASSAGNRQPQHF. Written as DNA, the CDR3 is TGTGCCAGCAGCGCAGGTAACAGGCAGCCCCAGCATTTT.

This clone occurred many times. The chain employs TRBV29-1 and TRBJ2-7; D ambiguous. Germline CDR1 is SQVTM and CDR2 is ANQGSEA. V lost 3 bases to trimming and J lost 1 base, with 4 bases between them. The CDR3 loop spans 11 amino acids. The CDR3 here is CSVDISYEQYF. CDR3 DNA: TGCAGCGTTGACATATCCTACGAGCAGTACTTC.

This chain uses TRBV30 with TRBJ2-3, with TRBD2 identical over 10 bases. Germline loops: CDR1 GTSNPN, CDR2 SVGIG (reference sequence). This CDR3 comprises 14 residues. V gave up 8 bases and J gave up 1 base; unmatched junction bases: 6. The CDR3 bases are TGTGCCAGTTCCGGGACTAGCGGCACAGATACGCAGTATTTT. This encodes CASSGTSGTDTQYF. Full variable domain (rest looked up from reference TRBV30 and TRBJ2-3): SQTIHQWPATLVQPVGSPLSLECTVEGTSNPNLYWYRQAAGRGLQLLFYSVGIGQISSEVPQNLSASRPQDRQFILSSKKLLLSDSGFYLCASSGTSGTDTQYFGPGTRLTVL.

This chain links TRBV6-1 with TRBJ1-5, with unresolved D. The germline V and J ends were trimmed by 0 bases and 11 bases, with 11 bases remaining between them. The CDR3 contains 13 residues. Germline-derived CDR1 and CDR2 are MNHNS and SASEGT. The CDR3, as DNA: TGTGCCAGCAGTGAAGCGCTCGGGCGGTCCCAGCATTTT. Its translation is CASSEALGRSQHF.

The chain links TRBV5-5 to TRBJ1-2; D possibly corresponds to TRBD1 (6 bases). The CDR3 consists of 13 residues. Germline V CDR1 and CDR2: SGHKS, YYEKEE (reference sequence). V lost 3 bases, J lost 4 bases, and 10 bases lay in between. The CDR3 DNA follows: TGTGCCAGCAGCTCAGGGGTGGGCTATGGCTACACCTTC. Amino acid sequence: CASSSGVGYGYTF.

The J gene is TRBJ2-5, the V gene TRBV5-4; 11 bases are shared with TRBD2. J gave up 2 bases and V 5 bases, and 5 bases lay outside the gene matches. Germline lookup yields CDR1 SGHNT and CDR2 YYREEE (reference sequence). This CDR3 is built from 15 residues. The CDR3 loop reads CASRPGTSGQETQYF. The CDR3 bases are TGTGCCAGCAGACCCGGGACTAGCGGTCAAGAGACCCAGTACTTC.

This clone was observed a handful of times. The chain employs TRBV10-1 and TRBJ2-1, with D maybe TRBD1 (5 bases). Germline V gene lookup returns CDR1 WNHNN and CDR2 SYGVQD (reference sequence). V lost 0 bases and J 10 bases, leaving 13 bases between the germline ends. The CDR3 length is 14 residues. The CDR3 reads CASSESVGQSEQFF. CDR3 in DNA: TGCGCCAGCAGTGAGTCCGTGGGGCAAAGCGAGCAGTTCTTC.

This clone appeared many times. The chain is built from TRBV10-3 and TRBJ1-5, with a weak D call TRBD1 (5 bases). V gave up 6 bases and J gave up 0 bases, with 12 bases separating them. This CDR3 contains 15 residues. CDR1 is ENHRY and CDR2 is SYGVKD in the germline V gene. CDR3 sequence (DNA): TGTGCCATCAGCGAGCAGGGTGATAGCAATCAGCCCCAGCATTTT. This encodes CAISEQGDSNQPQHF.

The chain couples TRBV10-3 to TRBJ1-5, with D unclear. Germline V lookup: CDR1 ENHRY, CDR2 SYGVKD. There are 13 residues in the CDR3. Between the trimmed V and J ends, which lost 3 bases and 7 bases, there was a span of 10 bases. This CDR3 reads CAISDSWNQPQHF. The CDR3 DNA sequence: TGTGCCATCAGTGATAGTTGGAACCAGCCCCAGCATTTT.

This clone has more than one count but fewer than ten. The rearrangement links TRBV2 to TRBJ2-5, with 14 bases lining up with TRBD2. The V gene's germline CDR1 is SNHLY and CDR2 FYNNEI. Losses at the gene ends were 8 bases for V and 4 bases for J; bases not matched to a gene: 3. The CDR3 is made up of 14 amino acids. The CDR3 reads CASGLAGGGETQYF. The CDR3 nucleotides are TGTGCCAGCGGACTAGCGGGAGGAGGAGAGACCCAGTACTTC.

This rearrangement joins TRBV27 to TRBJ2-5; the D is unclear. The CDR3 loop spans 13 amino acids. V lost 3 bases, J lost 4 bases, and 9 bases lay in between. The germline V gene encodes CDR1 MNHEY and CDR2 SMNVEV (reference sequence). DNA for the CDR3: TGTGCCAGCAGTTTTGGGTACCTAGAGACCCAGTACTTC. It is translated as CASSFGYLETQYF.

The chain combines TRBV5-8 with TRBJ1-5; tentatively, D is TRBD1 (5 bases). With 3 bases removed from V and 4 bases from J, the gap between germline ends came to 11 bases. CDR3 length: 14 amino acids. CDR1 SGHTS and CDR2 YDEGEE come from the germline V gene. DNA of the CDR3: TGTGCCAGCAGCTCAGGGCCTAATAATCAGCCCCAGCATTTT. Translating gives CASSSGPNNQPQHF.

The chain combines TRBV11-3 with TRBJ2-1, with 7 bases fitting TRBD2. V trimming: 0 bases; J trimming: 7 bases; junction bases outside the gene matches: 6. Germline V gene lookup returns CDR1 SGHNT and CDR2 YENEEA. CDR3 size: 15 residues. CDR3 amino acids: CASSLEGGSVNEQFF. CDR3 sequence (DNA): TGTGCCAGCAGCTTAGAGGGCGGGAGCGTTAATGAGCAGTTCTTC.

The gene calls are TRBV29-1 and TRBJ1-2; D may be TRBD1 (5 bases). Trimming cost V 1 base and J 7 bases, with 13 bases left between them. Per the germline V gene, CDR1 is SQVTM and CDR2 is ANQGSEA. This CDR3 has 13 residues. The CDR3 DNA follows: TGCAGCGTTGAAGTACAAGGGAGGGGTGGCTACACCTTC. Amino acid sequence: CSVEVQGRGGYTF.

The genes are TRBV11-2 and TRBJ1-1, with D unclear. The CDR3 sequence is 15 residues long. V was pared by 0 bases and J by 6 bases, with 14 bases between. Per germline, CDR1 SGHAT and CDR2 FQNNGV. The CDR3 reads CASSLDRRRVPEAFF. Written as DNA, the CDR3 is TGTGCCAGCAGCTTAGATCGAAGGAGGGTCCCTGAAGCTTTCTTT. The full variable domain, with the rest looked up from reference TRBV11-2 and TRBJ1-1, is EAGVAQSPRYKIIEKRQSVAFWCNPISGHATLYWYQQILGQGPKLLIQFQNNGVVDDSQLPKDRFSAERLKGVDSTLKIQPAKLEDSAVYLCASSLDRRRVPEAFFGQGTRLTVV.

J is TRBJ2-3 and V is TRBV9, with D unresolved. V lost 0 bases, J lost 3 bases, and 20 bases lay in between. The CDR3 loop spans 18 amino acids. Per the germline V gene, CDR1 is SGDLS and CDR2 is YYNGEE. CDR3 loop: CASSVEPHWVAQTDTQYF. CDR3 bases: TGTGCCAGCAGCGTAGAGCCTCACTGGGTAGCCCAAACAGATACGCAGTATTTT.

This chain links TRBV5-1 with TRBJ1-2; D remains ambiguous. CDR3 size: 15 residues. Trimming pared 1 base from V and 4 bases from J, leaving 14 bases between. Germline V gives CDR1 SGHRS, CDR2 YFSETQ. CDR3 sequence reads: CASSLLQVQGYGYTF. CDR3 sequence (DNA): TGCGCCAGCAGCTTGTTGCAGGTTCAAGGCTATGGCTACACCTTC.

This clone occurred many times. This chain uses TRBV27 with TRBJ2-7; D possibly matches TRBD1 or TRBD2 (5 bases each). This CDR3 spans 16 amino acids. CDR1 is MNHEY and CDR2 is SMNVEV in the germline V gene (reference sequence). With 5 bases removed from V and 3 bases from J, the gap between germline ends came to 20 bases. CDR3: CASSPWTGTRRYEQYF. Here the CDR3 DNA reads TGTGCCAGCAGTCCCTGGACGGGGACCAGACGCTACGAGCAGTACTTC.

The chain carries TRBV7-9 and TRBJ2-3, with D unclear. Germline lookup yields CDR1 SEHNR and CDR2 FQNEAQ (reference sequence). This CDR3 is 12 amino acids long. V was clipped by 2 bases and J by 4 bases, with 4 bases between them. The CDR3 is CASSLSADTQYF. CDR3 bases: TGTGCCAGCAGCTTATCCGCAGATACGCAGTATTTT.

As for this clone: Within the sample, other DNA sequences also encode this same CDR3. The rearrangement uses TRBV7-9 and TRBJ2-6, with D maybe TRBD2 (6 bases). The CDR3 sequence is 15 residues long. Germline assignment: CDR1 SEHNR and CDR2 FQNEAQ (reference sequence). The V and J ends lost 2 bases and 2 bases respectively, with 7 bases between them. The CDR3 spells CASSLTGAGANVLTF. In DNA form, the CDR3 reads TGTGCCAGCAGCTTAACGGGGGCTGGGGCCAACGTCCTGACTTTC.

The chain has TRBV7-6 and TRBJ1-5; the D is unclear. V shed 1 base and J shed 7 bases, with 17 bases lying between them. Germline V gene data show CDR1 as SGHVS and CDR2 as FNYEAQ. This CDR3 has 16 residues. This CDR3 reads CASSLEGSGRGQPQHF. The CDR3 coding sequence is TGTGCCAGCAGCTTAGAGGGATCGGGGAGAGGGCAGCCCCAGCATTTT.

This clone appeared many times. The rearrangement uses TRBV2 and TRBJ1-5; D is possibly TRBD1 (5 bases). Trimming took off 2 bases at V and 7 bases at J, with 15 bases between the two ends. CDR3 length equals 15 residues. Looked up from germline, CDR1 is SNHLY and CDR2 is FYNNEI. The CDR3 DNA sequence: TGTGCCAGCAGTGAAAGAACTACAGGCTCGCAGCCCCAGCATTTT. Its protein is CASSERTTGSQPQHF.

In its sample, this clone was seen once. The V call is TRBV27, the J call TRBJ2-5, with TRBD1 as a possible D gene (6 bases). This CDR3 has 15 amino acids. Trimming removed 9 bases at V and 5 bases at J, with 22 bases between. CDR1 is MNHEY, CDR2 SMNVEV, per germline (reference sequence). The CDR3 DNA follows: TGTGCCAGTAGCTTCGACAGGAGAGATGGGGAGACCCAGTACTTC. This codes for CASSFDRRDGETQYF.

This chain connects TRBV29-1 to TRBJ2-7, with TRBD1 matching 8 bases. V lost 3 bases to trimming and J lost 2 bases; unmatched junction nucleotides: 3. The CDR3 has 13 residues. Germline V gene data show CDR1 as SQVTM and CDR2 as ANQGSEA. The CDR3 spells CSVEVGQAYEQYF. DNA for the CDR3: TGCAGCGTTGAGGTGGGACAGGCCTACGAGCAGTACTTC.